This T cell receptor (beta chain) was captured by sequencing in a study of technical replicates of blood from several donors. Profiling relied on immunoSEQ multiplex PCR, and the TCRdb table lists in-frame clones only, not all of them. This sample carries about 75,000 clones, around 97% of them seen once, and the ten largest clones take almost 0.3%. V lost 6 bases and J 3 bases, leaving 13 bases between the germline ends. The CDR3 loop spans 13 amino acids. Germline V CDR1 and CDR2: SQVTM, ANQGSEA. The source is a human donor in good health. The sample was T cells isolated from PBMCs. The chain couples TRBV29-1 to TRBJ2-3; weak D call: TRBD1 (6 bases). CDR3 sequence (DNA): TGCAGCGTGGGGACAAGAATAACAGATACGCAGTATTTT. Protein: CSVGTRITDTQYF.